This T cell receptor beta chain originates from a study of T cell clonotyping in hematopoietic cell transplantation. Study-wide context: Pretransplant recipient samples were taken after cytoreduction. Findings of the study overall: Graft donor and pretransplant recipient Inverse Simpson Index values predicted broader posttransplant TCR diversity. Few recipient clonotypes overlapped donors; over 95% were de novo at given depth. CD4 and CD8 repertoire contributions could not be separated without sorting.

The time point denotes: recipient sample about 28 days before transplant, after cytoreduction. To note about this clone: As yet, its antigen is unknown.

This table comes from immunoSEQ multiplex PCR, and its TCRdb copy is limited to in-frame clones, with some not included. The sample records about 76,000 clones, almost 97% being singletons. This TCR came from a woman aged 45-65 years with acute myeloid leukemia. Some clones in this sample may be carry-over from other donors' samples. The specimen comprised peripheral blood mononuclear cells, sampled before stem cell transplant.

This CDR3 is CASSSRGGSPLHF. The DNA of the CDR3 is TGCGCCAGCAGCTCTCGCGGGGGATCACCCCTCCACTTT. The rearrangement joins TRBV5-1 to TRBJ1-6; maybe TRBD1 (5 bases). Trimming cost V 3 bases and J 10 bases, with 11 bases left between them. CDR3 length: 13 amino acids. The germline V gene encodes CDR1 SGHRS and CDR2 YFSETQ. The variable domain in full, completed from reference TRBV5-1 and TRBJ1-6, reads KAGVTQTPRYLIKTRGQQVTLSCSPISGHRSVSWYQQTPGQGLQFLFEYFSETQRNKGNFPGRFSGRQFSNSRSEMNVSTLELGDSALYLCASSSRGGSPLHFGNGTRLTVT.